Listed here are 10 T cell receptor beta chains from one sample, sequenced in a study of T cells in pancreatic ductal adenocarcinoma (dated by TCRdb to the late 2010s). To prepare the library, the immunoSEQ multiplex PCR assay was applied. In its TCRdb copy, this immuneACCESS table keeps in-frame sequences only and misses some clones. Where compared with another copy, unresolved V genes explain less than half of these, and the others have no known cause. The sample has over 2,500 clones on record, roughly 70% of them singletons. The ten largest clones capture approximately 15% of the sample. The pancreatic ductal adenocarcinoma patients who were selected had gone through surgery without receiving any neoadjuvant therapy. Material: pancreatic tumor tissue. The source is a human donor with pancreatic ductal adenocarcinoma.

The chain employs TRBV23-1 and TRBJ1-5, with unresolved D. TRBV23-1 is an ORF, with its function uncertain. V was clipped by 4 bases and J by 2 bases, with 18 bases between them. The CDR3 length is 17 residues. The CDR3, as DNA: TGCGCCAGCAGTCCCCCTCAACGTAGAATGCGCAATCAGCCCCAGCATTTT. Its translation is CASSPPQRRMRNQPQHF.

The chain combines TRBV6-5 with TRBJ1-1; D gene ambiguous. V was trimmed by 1 base and J by 6 bases, leaving 6 bases between them. The CDR3 loop spans 12 amino acids. Looked up from germline, CDR1 is MNHEY and CDR2 is SVGAGI. The CDR3 region is CASSYFLAEAFF. In nucleotides, the CDR3 is TGTGCCAGCAGTTACTTCCTCGCTGAAGCTTTCTTT.

V usage is TRBV4-3 and J usage is TRBJ2-5, with D tentatively TRBD2 (5 bases). This CDR3 spans 14 amino acids. V lost 0 bases, J lost 5 bases, and 10 bases lay in between. Germline CDR1 is LGHNA and CDR2 is YSLEER. CDR3 sequence (DNA): TGCGCCAGCAGCCAAGATCACCAGCGGGAGACCCAGTACTTC. It encodes CASSQDHQRETQYF.

CDR3 coding DNA: TGTGCCAGCAGCAGCAGAAATTCACCCCTCCACTTT. Its translation is CASSSRNSPLHF. This chain connects TRBV7-2 to TRBJ1-6, with D unresolved. Germline CDR1 reads SGHTA; CDR2 reads FQGNSA. CDR3 size: 12 residues. Trimming took off 5 bases at V and 7 bases at J, with 6 bases between the two ends.

The V call is TRBV29-1, the J call TRBJ1-2; the D is unclear. Germline values: CDR1 SQVTM, CDR2 ANQGSEA. V lost 2 bases and J lost 8, with 12 bases in between. The CDR3 spans 12 residues. Written as DNA, the CDR3 is TGCAGCGTTGAACGGCAGCCTGGAGGCTACACCTTC. Its translation: CSVERQPGGYTF.

This clone was seen more than once but under ten times. The genes are TRBV7-2 and TRBJ2-2, with D possibly TRBD2 on 6 matching bases. This CDR3 is 15 amino acids long. CDR1 SGHTA and CDR2 FQGNSA come from the germline V gene. Deletions cut 3 bases from V and 5 bases from J, with 13 bases between. CDR3: CASSFRGRGTGELFF. CDR3 DNA sequence: TGTGCCAGCAGCTTTCGGGGGAGAGGAACCGGGGAGCTGTTTTTT.

The V gene is TRBV5-8, the J gene TRBJ2-3, with D uncertain. The CDR3 runs 11 residues. Germline lookup yields CDR1 SGHTS and CDR2 YDEGEE. Trimming removed 4 bases at V and 0 bases at J, with 0 bases between. For the CDR3, the DNA is TGTGCCAGCAGCAGCACAGATACGCAGTATTTT. This codes for CASSSTDTQYF.

The chain joins TRBV27 to TRBJ1-5, with 7 nucleotides matching TRBD1. CDR1 is MNHEY and CDR2 is SMNVEV in the germline V gene (reference sequence). V lost 8 bases, J lost 4 bases, and 11 bases stayed unmatched. The CDR3 is 15 amino acids. In DNA, the CDR3 is TGTGCCAGCCGCTCGGCACAGGGGCTGAATCAGCCCCAGCATTTT. This gives the protein CASRSAQGLNQPQHF.

The chain links TRBV11-1 to TRBJ2-4; tentatively, D is TRBD1 (5 bases). This CDR3 comprises 16 residues. V was clipped by 2 bases and J by 2 bases, with 13 bases between them. Germline assignment: CDR1 SGHAT and CDR2 FQDESV (reference sequence). CDR3 coding DNA: TGTGCCAGCAGCTTAAATCTTCCAGGGACCAAAAACATTCAGTACTTC. As protein: CASSLNLPGTKNIQYF.

CDR3 nucleotides: TGTGCCAGCAGTGAGGGACTAGCTGTCTACGAGCAGTACTTC. Amino acid sequence: CASSEGLAVYEQYF. V and J are TRBV2 and TRBJ2-7; TRBD2 agrees at 9 bases. The CDR3 consists of 14 residues. V was pared by 3 bases and J by 3 bases, with 3 bases of the junction left unmatched. Looked up from germline, CDR1 is SNHLY and CDR2 is FYNNEI.